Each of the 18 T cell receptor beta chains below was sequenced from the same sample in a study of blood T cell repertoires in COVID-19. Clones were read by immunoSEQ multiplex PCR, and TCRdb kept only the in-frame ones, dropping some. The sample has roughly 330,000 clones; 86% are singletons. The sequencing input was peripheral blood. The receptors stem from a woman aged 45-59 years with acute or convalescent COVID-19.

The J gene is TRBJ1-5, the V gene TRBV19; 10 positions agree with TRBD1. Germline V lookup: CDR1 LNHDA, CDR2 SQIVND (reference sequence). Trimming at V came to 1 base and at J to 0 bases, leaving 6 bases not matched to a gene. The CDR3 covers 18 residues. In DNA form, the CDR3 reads TGTGCCAGTAGTATAGGCCCGGGACAGGGGTTTAGCAATCAGCCCCAGCATTTT. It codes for CASSIGPGQGFSNQPQHF.

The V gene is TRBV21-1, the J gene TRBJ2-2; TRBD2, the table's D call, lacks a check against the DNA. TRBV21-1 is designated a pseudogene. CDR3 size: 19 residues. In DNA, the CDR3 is TGTGCCAGCAGCCACGCAAGCGGCGAGGGGGGGACGAACACCGGGGAGCTGTTTTTT. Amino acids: CASSHASGEGGTNTGELFF.

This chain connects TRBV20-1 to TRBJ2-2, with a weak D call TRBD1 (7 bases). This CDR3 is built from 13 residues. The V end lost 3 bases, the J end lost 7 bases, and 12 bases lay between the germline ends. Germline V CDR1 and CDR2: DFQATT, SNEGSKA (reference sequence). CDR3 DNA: TGCAGTGCTAGTCACCAGGGGGGCGGGGAGCTGTTTTTT. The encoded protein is CSASHQGGGELFF.

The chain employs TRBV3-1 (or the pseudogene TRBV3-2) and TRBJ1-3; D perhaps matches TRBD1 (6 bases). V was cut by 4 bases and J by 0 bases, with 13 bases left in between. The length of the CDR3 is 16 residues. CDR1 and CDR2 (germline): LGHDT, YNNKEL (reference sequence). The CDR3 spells CASSLDSFPSGNTIYF. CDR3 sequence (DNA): TGTGCCAGCAGCCTGGACAGTTTCCCCTCTGGAAACACCATATATTTT.

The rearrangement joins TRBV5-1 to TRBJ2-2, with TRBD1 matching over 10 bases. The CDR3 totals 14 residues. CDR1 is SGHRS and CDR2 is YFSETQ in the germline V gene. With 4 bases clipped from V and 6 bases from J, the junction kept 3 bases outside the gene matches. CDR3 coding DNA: TGCGCCAGCAGCCTTGGGACAGGGGCCGGGGAGCTGTTTTTT. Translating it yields CASSLGTGAGELFF.

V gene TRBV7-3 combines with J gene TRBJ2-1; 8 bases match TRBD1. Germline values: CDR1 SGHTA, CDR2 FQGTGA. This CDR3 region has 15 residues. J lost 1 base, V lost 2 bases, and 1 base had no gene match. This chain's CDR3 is CASSLQGASYNEQFF. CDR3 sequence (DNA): TGTGCCAGCAGCTTACAGGGGGCTTCCTACAATGAGCAGTTCTTC.

This chain's CDR3 is CASSPGLAGGNNEQFF. In DNA, the CDR3 is TGTGCCAGCAGCCCTGGACTAGCGGGAGGCAACAATGAGCAGTTCTTC. The gene calls are TRBV28 and TRBJ2-1; 14 bases align to TRBD2. V lost 6 bases and J lost 5; bases outside the gene matches: 6. The CDR3 spans 16 residues. Germline V gives CDR1 MDHEN, CDR2 SYDVKM.

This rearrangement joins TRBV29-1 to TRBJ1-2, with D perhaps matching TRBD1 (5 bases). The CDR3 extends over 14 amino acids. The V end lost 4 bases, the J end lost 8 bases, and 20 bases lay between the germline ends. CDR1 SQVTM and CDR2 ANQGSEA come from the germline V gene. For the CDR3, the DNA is TGCAGCGTTGCCCGAAGCAGGGTTTCGCGGGGCTACACCTTC. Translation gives CSVARSRVSRGYTF.

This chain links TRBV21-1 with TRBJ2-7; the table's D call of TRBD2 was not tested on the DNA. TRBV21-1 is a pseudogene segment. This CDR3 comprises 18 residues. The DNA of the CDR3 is TGTGCCAGCAGCAAAGCCCCCGGACTAGCGGGAGGGGTCTACGAGCAGTACTTC. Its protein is CASSKAPGLAGGVYEQYF.

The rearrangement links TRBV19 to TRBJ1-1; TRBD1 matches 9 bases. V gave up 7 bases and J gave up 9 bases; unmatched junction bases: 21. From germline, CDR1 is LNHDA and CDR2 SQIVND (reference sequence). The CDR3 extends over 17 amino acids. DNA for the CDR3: TGTGCCAGTACCCGCGGAGTGGGGGCCTCGGGACAGGGCAAAGCTTTCTTT. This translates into CASTRGVGASGQGKAFF. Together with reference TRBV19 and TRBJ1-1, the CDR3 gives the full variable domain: DGGITQSPKYLFRKEGQNVTLSCEQNLNHDAMYWYRQDPGQGLRLIYYSQIVNDFQKGDIAEGYSVSREKKESFPLTVTSAQKNPTAFYLCASTRGVGASGQGKAFFGQGTRLTVV.

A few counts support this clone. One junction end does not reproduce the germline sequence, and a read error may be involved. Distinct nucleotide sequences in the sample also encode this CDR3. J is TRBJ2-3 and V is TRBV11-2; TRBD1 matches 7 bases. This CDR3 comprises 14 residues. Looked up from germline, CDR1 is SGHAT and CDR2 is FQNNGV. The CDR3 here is CASSLDRGTDTQYF. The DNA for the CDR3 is TGTGCCAGCAGCCTAGACAGGGGCACAGATACGCAGTATTTT.

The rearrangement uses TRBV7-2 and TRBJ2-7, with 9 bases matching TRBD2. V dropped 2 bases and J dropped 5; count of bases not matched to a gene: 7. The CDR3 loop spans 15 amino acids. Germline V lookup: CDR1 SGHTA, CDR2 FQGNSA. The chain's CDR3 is CASSLTGGRVNEQYF. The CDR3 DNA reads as TGTGCCAGCAGCTTAACAGGCGGGAGGGTAAACGAGCAGTACTTC.

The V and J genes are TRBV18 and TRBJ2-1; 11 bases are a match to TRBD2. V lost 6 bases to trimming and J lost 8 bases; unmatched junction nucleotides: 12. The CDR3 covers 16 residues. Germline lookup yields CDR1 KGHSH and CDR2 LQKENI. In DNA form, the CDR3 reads TGTGCCAGCTCGCCTTTAGCGGGAGGGCCGGGCGATGAGCAGTTCTTC. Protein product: CASSPLAGGPGDEQFF.

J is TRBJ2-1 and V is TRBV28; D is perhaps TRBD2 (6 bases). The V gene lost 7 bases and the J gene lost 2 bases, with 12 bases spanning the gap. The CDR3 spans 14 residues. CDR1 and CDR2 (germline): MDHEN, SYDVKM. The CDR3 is CASNQIAAYNEQFF. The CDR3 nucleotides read TGTGCCAGCAACCAGATAGCGGCCTACAATGAGCAGTTCTTC. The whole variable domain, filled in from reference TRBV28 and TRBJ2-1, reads DVKVTQSSRYLVKRTGEKVFLECVQDMDHENMFWYRQDPGLGLRLIYFSYDVKMKEKGDIPEGYSVSREKKERFSLILESASTNQTSMYLCASNQIAAYNEQFFGPGTRLTVL.

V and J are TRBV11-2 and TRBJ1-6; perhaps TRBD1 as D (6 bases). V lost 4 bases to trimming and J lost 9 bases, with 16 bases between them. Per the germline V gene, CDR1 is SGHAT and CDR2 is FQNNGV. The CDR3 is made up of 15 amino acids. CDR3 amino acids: CASSSRPRGSSPLHF. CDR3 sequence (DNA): TGTGCCAGCAGCTCCAGACCCAGGGGAAGTTCACCCCTCCACTTT.

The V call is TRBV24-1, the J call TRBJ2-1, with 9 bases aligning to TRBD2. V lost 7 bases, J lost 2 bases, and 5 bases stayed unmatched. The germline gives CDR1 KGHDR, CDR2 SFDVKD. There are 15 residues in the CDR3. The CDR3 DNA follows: TGTGCCACCAGCCCGGCGGGGGGGCCCTACAATGAGCAGTTCTTC. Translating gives CATSPAGGPYNEQFF.

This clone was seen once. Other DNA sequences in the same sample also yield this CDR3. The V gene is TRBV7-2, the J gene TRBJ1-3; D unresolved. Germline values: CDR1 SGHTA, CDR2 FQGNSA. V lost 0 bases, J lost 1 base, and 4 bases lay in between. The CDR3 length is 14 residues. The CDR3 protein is CASSLAASGNTIYF. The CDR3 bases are TGTGCCAGCAGCTTAGCAGCTTCTGGAAACACCATATATTTT. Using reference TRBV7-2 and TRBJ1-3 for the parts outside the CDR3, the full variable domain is GAGVSQSPSNKVTEKGKDVELRCDPISGHTALYWYRQSLGQGLEFLIYFQGNSAPDKSGLPSDRFSAERTGGSVSTLTIQRTQQEDSAVYLCASSLAASGNTIYFGEGSWLTVV.

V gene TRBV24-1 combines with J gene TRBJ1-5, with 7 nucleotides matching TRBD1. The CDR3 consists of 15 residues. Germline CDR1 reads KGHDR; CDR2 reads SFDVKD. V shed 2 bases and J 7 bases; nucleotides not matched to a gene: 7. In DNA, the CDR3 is TGTGCCACCAGTGATTACAGGGGAGGAGGACAGCCCCAGCATTTT. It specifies CATSDYRGGGQPQHF.